Listed here are 32 T cell receptor beta chains from one sample, sequenced in a study of CD8+CD57+ T cells in acquired aplastic anemia (dated by TCRdb to the late 2010s). The listed sequencing device is Illumina HiSeq 2000. Profiling of TCR beta VDJ combinations and CDR3 sequences used genomic DNA as the template. TCRdb took the public reads, trimmed them with fastp at Q25, ran MiXCR for clone calling and kept in-frame beta chains. All rows with the same CDR3 protein become a single entry with the most common DNA and genes. In all, the sample holds some 220,000 distinct CDR3 sequences, and about 37% of those were seen once. The ten largest clones capture 1% to 1.3% of the sample. Specimen: sorted CD4+, CD8+, or CD8+CD57+ T cells (not recorded which) from PBMCs. These receptor sequences come from a human donor in good health, serving as a control.

This clonotype was recorded a few times. The chain employs TRBV4-1 and TRBJ2-5, with a tentative D call TRBD2 (7 bases). CDR1 is MGHRA and CDR2 is YSYEKL in the germline V gene. V lost 3 bases, J lost 4 bases, and 21 bases lay in between. This CDR3 is built from 17 residues. Here the CDR3 DNA reads TGCGCCAGCAGCCAGGGGGCCACTTCGCGGGGGACAGAGACCCAGTACTTC. This encodes CASSQGATSRGTETQYF.

This clonotype appeared many times. The J gene is TRBJ1-2, the V gene TRBV5-1, with 8 positions matching TRBD1. Unmatched junction bases numbered 5, after V lost 3 bases and J lost 1 base. This CDR3 is built from 15 residues. Germline V gene sequence: CDR1 SGHRS, CDR2 YFSETQ. CDR3: CASSSGTGYNYGYTF. CDR3 sequence (DNA): TGCGCCAGCAGCTCGGGGACAGGATATAACTATGGCTACACCTTC. The whole variable domain, remainder taken from reference TRBV5-1 and TRBJ1-2, is KAGVTQTPRYLIKTRGQQVTLSCSPISGHRSVSWYQQTPGQGLQFLFEYFSETQRNKGNFPGRFSGRQFSNSRSEMNVSTLELGDSALYLCASSSGTGYNYGYTFGSGTRLTVV.

At least ten counts were recorded for this clonotype. This chain joins TRBV2 and TRBJ1-6; weak D call: TRBD1 (5 bases). CDR1 and CDR2 from the germline V gene are SNHLY and FYNNEI. V was pared by 7 bases and J by 9 bases, with 22 bases between. This CDR3 is built from 16 residues. Here the CDR3 reads CASKKDTPWGISPLHF. The CDR3 coding sequence is TGTGCCAGCAAAAAGGACACTCCTTGGGGAATTTCACCCCTCCACTTT.

This clonotype is a singleton in its sample. This chain links TRBV7-6 with TRBJ2-7; D perhaps matches TRBD1 (6 bases). The germline gives CDR1 SGHVS, CDR2 FNYEAQ. The length of the CDR3 is 14 residues. Trimming removed 3 bases at V and 5 bases at J, with 14 bases between. The CDR3 sequence is CASSLIQGWHEQYF. The CDR3 region has the DNA TGTGCCAGCAGCTTGATACAGGGTTGGCACGAGCAGTACTTC.

The chain couples TRBV15 to TRBJ2-7; 7 positions agree with TRBD2. Germline V gene data show CDR1 as LNHNV and CDR2 as YYDKDF (reference sequence). V gave up 5 bases and J gave up 2 bases; unmatched junction bases: 6. CDR3 length equals 14 residues. The CDR3 spells CATSLNSGPYEQYF. DNA of the CDR3: TGTGCCACCAGCTTAAATAGCGGGCCCTACGAGCAGTACTTC.

V is TRBV25-1 and J is TRBJ2-6; D call uncertain. Trimming cost V 2 bases and J 0 bases, with 11 bases left between them. The CDR3 extends over 17 amino acids. Germline CDR1 reads MGHDK; CDR2 reads SYGVNS. CDR3 DNA sequence: TGTGCCAGCAGTGAAGAAGGGTTGGTCTCTGGGGCCAACGTCCTGACTTTC. It codes for CASSEEGLVSGANVLTF.

This clonotype has at least ten counts. The chain joins TRBV6-5 to TRBJ1-1, with TRBD1 matching over 9 bases. The CDR3 sequence is 13 residues long. Germline trimming cut 10 bases from V and 2 bases from J; bases unmatched to any gene: 5. Per germline, CDR1 MNHEY and CDR2 SVGAGI. CDR3 residues: CATAGQGNTEAFF. The CDR3 DNA follows: TGTGCCACCGCGGGACAGGGAAACACTGAAGCTTTCTTT.

This clonotype was observed a few times. An end of the junction differs from the germline gene, which may be a read error. The J gene is TRBJ1-2, the V gene TRBV25-1, with D unclear. The CDR3 covers 11 residues. Germline V CDR1 and CDR2: MGHDK, SYGVNS. Written as DNA, the CDR3 is TGTACCAGCAAGAACGACTATGGCTACACCTTC. The encoded protein is CTSKNDYGYTF.

This clonotype was counted at least ten times. This rearrangement joins TRBV19 to TRBJ2-3; D gene ambiguous. Trimming shortened V by 5 bases and J by 4 bases, and 16 bases separated the two germline ends. This CDR3 is built from 15 residues. Germline values: CDR1 LNHDA, CDR2 SQIVND (reference sequence). CDR3 in amino acids: CASSSFQSRADTQYF. CDR3 in DNA: TGTGCCAGTAGTTCGTTCCAAAGCCGGGCAGATACGCAGTATTTT.

This clonotype was seen repeatedly, ten times or more. This rearrangement joins TRBV7-9 to TRBJ2-5; TRBD2 matches at 13 bases. CDR1 is SEHNR, CDR2 FQNEAQ, per germline (reference sequence). This CDR3 region has 16 residues. The junction had 3 bases not matched to a gene; V was cut back by 3 bases and J by 2 bases. The CDR3 loop is CASSLGLAGTQETQYF. In DNA form, the CDR3 reads TGTGCCAGCAGCTTGGGACTAGCGGGGACACAAGAGACCCAGTACTTC.

This clonotype came up a few times. The chain recombines TRBV7-9 with TRBJ2-1; 8 bases agree with TRBD2. V trimming: 5 bases; J trimming: 1 base; junction bases outside the gene matches: 10. The CDR3 runs to 17 residues. Germline V gene lookup returns CDR1 SEHNR and CDR2 FQNEAQ (reference sequence). CDR3 in amino acids: CASSHRASGSSYNEQFF. The CDR3 DNA reads as TGTGCCAGCAGCCATCGGGCTAGCGGGTCATCCTACAATGAGCAGTTCTTC.

The table lists this clonotype with a few counts. The rearrangement joins TRBV2 to TRBJ1-3, with no clear D. V was cut by 7 bases and J by 0 bases, with 10 bases left in between. Germline CDR1 and CDR2: SNHLY and FYNNEI. The CDR3 is 14 residues long. The CDR3 DNA reads TGTGCCAGCACCCTAAGGACCTCTGGAAACACCATATATTTT. This sequence encodes CASTLRTSGNTIYF.

This clonotype occurred many times. The V and J genes are TRBV7-9 and TRBJ2-3; 10 nucleotides agree with TRBD2. This CDR3 comprises 15 residues. The V segment lost 8 bases and the J segment 3 bases; nucleotides outside the gene matches: 8. Germline V CDR1 and CDR2: SEHNR, FQNEAQ (reference sequence). This chain's CDR3 is CASGSLAGTTDTQYF. The DNA for the CDR3 is TGTGCCAGCGGTTCACTAGCGGGGACTACAGATACGCAGTATTTT.

The V gene is TRBV4-1, the J gene TRBJ2-1, with 7 bases that match TRBD1. The CDR3 has 15 residues. V dropped 2 bases and J dropped 6; count of bases not matched to a gene: 7. Germline CDR1 is MGHRA and CDR2 is YSYEKL. CDR3 sequence reads: CASSQPRDRANEQFF. CDR3 bases: TGCGCCAGCAGCCAACCCCGGGACAGAGCCAATGAGCAGTTCTTC.

Ten or more counts support this clonotype. V usage is TRBV2 and J usage is TRBJ1-3, with D unclear. CDR3 length: 14 residues. Germline lookup yields CDR1 SNHLY and CDR2 FYNNEI. Trimming left V 2 bases short and J 2 bases short, with 7 bases between. The CDR3 protein is CASSESSPGNTIYF. In nucleotides, the CDR3 is TGTGCCAGCAGTGAATCCTCTCCTGGAAACACCATATATTTT.

This clonotype was recorded at least ten times. The chain links TRBV19 to TRBJ2-1, with 9 bases matching TRBD1. The CDR3 covers 11 residues. Germline V CDR1 and CDR2: LNHDA, SQIVND (reference sequence). J lost 15 bases, V lost 5 bases, and 5 bases had no gene match. The DNA of the CDR3 is TGTGCCAGTAGTGGGGACAGGGAGACGTTCTTC. Its translation is CASSGDRETFF.

The sample holds a few counts of this clonotype. The chain links TRBV20-1 to TRBJ2-1; perhaps TRBD2 as D (5 bases). Trimming removed 7 bases at V and 9 bases at J, with 22 bases between. The CDR3 loop spans 14 amino acids. Germline CDR1 DFQATT, CDR2 SNEGSKA (reference sequence). CDR3 amino acids: CSVEPPRGTGEQFF. CDR3 in DNA: TGCAGTGTAGAGCCTCCCCGGGGTACCGGTGAGCAGTTCTTC.

This clonotype was counted at least ten times. This chain uses TRBV29-1 with TRBJ1-1, with no clear D. The V gene lost 6 bases and the J gene lost 2 bases, with 13 bases spanning the gap. CDR1 and CDR2 from the germline V gene are SQVTM and ANQGSEA. The CDR3 extends over 13 amino acids. The CDR3 DNA reads TGCAGCGTGTCGACCCTCGCAAACACTGAAGCTTTCTTT. It yields the protein CSVSTLANTEAFF. The full variable domain, rest sourced from reference TRBV29-1 and TRBJ1-1, is SAVISQKPSRDICQRGTSLTIQCQVDSQVTMMFWYRQQPGQSLTLIATANQGSEATYESGFVIDKFPISRPNLTFSTLTVSNMSPEDSSIYLCSVSTLANTEAFFGQGTRLTVV.

The chain is built from TRBV3-1 and TRBJ1-4; 9 bases fit TRBD1. Germline V gene data show CDR1 as LGHDT and CDR2 as YNNKEL (reference sequence). The V gene end was trimmed by 1 base and the J gene end by 8 bases; junction bases not matched to a gene: 2. This CDR3 has 14 amino acids. The CDR3 sequence is CASSQGTGEEKLFF. DNA of the CDR3: TGTGCCAGCAGCCAAGGGACAGGGGAAGAAAAACTGTTTTTT.

This chain connects TRBV25-1 to TRBJ2-3; the D call may be TRBD1 or TRBD2 (6 bases each). The V end lost 10 bases, the J end lost 9 bases, and 14 bases lay between the germline ends. The germline V gene has CDR1 MGHDK and CDR2 SYGVNS. The CDR3 contains 11 residues. Here the CDR3 DNA reads TGTGCCAACTTCAGAGGGGGGACGCAGTATTTT. Translated: CANFRGGTQYF.

This clonotype came up many times. The chain has TRBV7-9 and TRBJ2-7; the D is unclear. The CDR3 is made up of 15 amino acids. With 4 bases removed from V and 3 bases from J, the gap between germline ends came to 16 bases. Per germline, CDR1 SEHNR and CDR2 FQNEAQ (reference sequence). DNA of the CDR3: TGTGCCAGCAGCTCCGACCTAGTCCCATACTACGAGCAGTACTTC. It codes for CASSSDLVPYYEQYF.

The J gene is TRBJ1-1, the V gene TRBV5-6, with D maybe TRBD1 (6 bases). This CDR3 has 15 residues. The V gene lost 2 bases and the J gene lost 1 base, with 12 bases spanning the gap. The germline CDR1 and CDR2 sequences are SGHDT and YYEEEE. The CDR3 region is CASSFAVTGNTEAFF. Written as DNA, the CDR3 is TGTGCCAGCAGCTTCGCCGTGACAGGGAACACTGAAGCTTTCTTT.

This clonotype was picked up many times. V and J are TRBV14 and TRBJ1-6, with TRBD1 as a possible D gene (6 bases). The CDR3 extends over 15 amino acids. The V gene lost 5 bases and the J gene lost 10 bases, with 18 bases spanning the gap. Germline loops: CDR1 SGHDN, CDR2 FVKESK. CDR3 nucleotides: TGTGCCAGCAGCTTCGGACAGCCGGGGTGGTCACCCCTCCACTTT. Translated: CASSFGQPGWSPLHF. The variable domain in full, completed from reference TRBV14 and TRBJ1-6, reads EAGVTQFPSHSVIEKGQTVTLRCDPISGHDNLYWYRRVMGKEIKFLLHFVKESKQDESGMPNNRFLAERTGGTYSTLKVQPAELEDSGVYFCASSFGQPGWSPLHFGNGTRLTVT.

As for this clonotype: Germline is not matched at one junction end, which may reflect a read error. The gene calls are TRBV7-6 and TRBJ2-1; tentative D call: TRBD1 (5 bases). The CDR3 runs to 13 residues. Germline CDR1 and CDR2: SGHVS and FNYEAQ. The DNA of the CDR3 is TGCGCCAGCAGCTTAGGGGCACTGAATGAGCAGTTCTTC. Protein: CASSLGALNEQFF. Using reference TRBV7-6 and TRBJ2-1 for the parts outside the CDR3, the full variable domain is GAGVSQSPRYKVTKRGQDVALRCDPISGHVSLYWYRQALGQGPEFLTYFNYEAQQDKSGLPNDRFSAERPEGSISTLTIQRTEQRDSAMYRCASSLGALNEQFFGPGTRLTVL.

This clonotype was found many times. The rearrangement uses TRBV19 and TRBJ2-1, with 12 bases identical to TRBD2. The V segment lost 4 bases and the J segment 9 bases; nucleotides outside the gene matches: 10. Germline V CDR1 and CDR2: LNHDA, SQIVND (reference sequence). The CDR3 totals 16 residues. The CDR3 nucleotides read TGTGCCAGTAGTAAAGGTAGGACTAGCGGGACCACTGAGCAGTTCTTC. This gives the protein CASSKGRTSGTTEQFF.

The chain is built from TRBV5-1 and TRBJ2-7; a weak D match, TRBD1 (6 bases). Trimming pared 0 bases from V and 2 bases from J, leaving 6 bases between. CDR1 SGHRS and CDR2 YFSETQ come from the germline V gene. This CDR3 contains 13 residues. CDR3 coding DNA: TGCGCCAGCAGCTTGGGGGACACCTACGAGCAGTACTTC. This translates into CASSLGDTYEQYF. The complete variable domain, with remaining parts taken from reference TRBV5-1 and TRBJ2-7, reads KAGVTQTPRYLIKTRGQQVTLSCSPISGHRSVSWYQQTPGQGLQFLFEYFSETQRNKGNFPGRFSGRQFSNSRSEMNVSTLELGDSALYLCASSLGDTYEQYFGPGTRLTVT.

This clonotype was picked up one time. CDR3 DNA: TGTGCCAACAGTATTAGGAACACCGGGGAGCTGTTTTTT. Translating it yields CANSIRNTGELFF. The chain is built from TRBV19 and TRBJ2-2; D remains ambiguous. Germline CDR1 reads LNHDA; CDR2 reads SQIVND (reference sequence). V was cut by 10 bases and J by 1 base, with 10 bases left in between. This CDR3 is 13 amino acids long.

This clonotype was seen only a few times. CDR3 in amino acids: CAWSPAGVISYEQYF. DNA of the CDR3: TGTGCCTGGAGTCCGGCCGGGGTTATCTCCTACGAGCAGTACTTC. This chain joins TRBV30 and TRBJ2-7, with a tentative D call TRBD2 (5 bases). Trimming pared 2 bases from V and 0 bases from J, leaving 14 bases between. The CDR3 is made up of 15 amino acids. Germline V gene lookup returns CDR1 GTSNPN and CDR2 SVGIG (reference sequence).

The sample holds many counts of this clonotype. The chain is built from TRBV4-2 and TRBJ1-1; D remains unclear. V shed 1 base and J shed 6 bases, with 18 bases lying between them. This CDR3 has 16 amino acids. CDR1 and CDR2 from the germline V gene are LGHNA and YNFKEQ. CDR3 DNA: TGTGCCAGCAGCCAAGCCATGGATACGGGGATCCCTGAAGCTTTCTTT. Residues: CASSQAMDTGIPEAFF.

This clonotype occurred a few times. The gene calls are TRBV5-4 and TRBJ2-7; D might be TRBD2 (6 bases). With 3 bases removed from V and 0 bases from J, the gap between germline ends came to 16 bases. This CDR3 region has 16 residues. In germline, CDR1 is SGHNT, CDR2 YYREEE (reference sequence). The CDR3 nucleotides read TGTGCCAGCAGCTCTGTTGGCGGGGTTAGCTCCTACGAGCAGTACTTC. This translates into CASSSVGGVSSYEQYF. Full variable domain (missing parts from reference TRBV5-4 and TRBJ2-7): ETGVTQSPTHLIKTRGQQVTLRCSSQSGHNTVSWYQQALGQGPQFIFQYYREEENGRGNFPPRFSGLQFPNYSSELNVNALELDDSALYLCASSSVGGVSSYEQYFGPGTRLTVT.

A remark on this clonotype: This may stem from a read error, because a much larger clone lies one nucleotide away. The chain combines TRBV2 with TRBJ2-7; D may be TRBD2 (6 bases). The V end lost 8 bases, the J end lost 5 bases, and 22 bases lay between the germline ends. The CDR3 is made up of 15 amino acids. Germline V gene lookup returns CDR1 SNHLY and CDR2 FYNNEI. CDR3 residues: CASAPGTPALNEQYF. The CDR3 bases are TGTGCCAGCGCACCCGGGACTCCCGCCCTTAACGAGCAGTACTTC.

This clonotype was detected ten times or more. This rearrangement joins TRBV12-3 or TRBV12-4 to TRBJ1-1; no clear D gene. The CDR3 totals 14 residues. Trimming stripped 8 bases from V and 0 bases from J, with 13 bases between. This CDR3 reads CASRVNYMNTEAFF. CDR3 coding DNA: TGTGCCAGCCGTGTCAACTACATGAACACTGAAGCTTTCTTT.